These 2 T cell receptor beta chains were sequenced from one sample in a study of shared clonotypes between healthy human individuals. The repertoire was sequenced with immunoSEQ multiplex PCR; TCRdb's copy has only in-frame clones and lacks some. Here the sample spans 1 million to 1.3 million clones, about 80% being singletons. The sequenced sample consisted of memory CD4+ T cells from PBMCs. Subset defined: CD45RA-negative fraction. These receptors were collected from a man aged 18 to 30 in good health. Some clones in this sample may be carry-over from other donors' samples.

The rearrangement joins TRBV11-2 to TRBJ2-7; 8 bases are shared with TRBD2. The germline V gene encodes CDR1 SGHAT and CDR2 FQNNGV. After removal of 1 base from V and 3 bases from J, the junction contained 8 bases not matched to a gene. This CDR3 is built from 16 residues. CDR3 protein: CASSLAGAGVVYEQYF. In nucleotides, the CDR3 is TGTGCCAGCAGCTTAGCCGGAGCGGGAGTCGTCTACGAGCAGTACTTC.

The chain uses TRBV7-2 and TRBJ2-6; no reliable D call. V gave up 5 bases and J gave up 0 bases, with 17 bases separating them. Germline V gene sequence: CDR1 SGHTA, CDR2 FQGNSA. This CDR3 contains 18 residues. CDR3 sequence: CASSSRPLRGSGANVLTF. The CDR3 nucleotides read TGTGCCAGCAGCAGCAGACCACTAAGAGGCTCTGGGGCCAACGTCCTGACTTTC.